The clone carrying this T cell receptor beta chain has only one observation. The entry originates in a study of cytomegalovirus exposure and HLA in healthy donors. The PCR ran on 60 Vbeta and 13 Jbeta primers. Clones were read by immunoSEQ multiplex PCR, and TCRdb kept only the in-frame ones, dropping some. The repertoire holds 150,000 or so clones, with approximately 80% as singletons. This TCR came from a man aged 18-30 years in good health and CMV-seropositive. The material sequenced was PBMCs.

The CDR3 sequence is CASSLQIMNTEAFF. CDR3 nucleotide sequence: TGTGCCAGCAGTTTACAGATCATGAACACTGAAGCTTTCTTT. The chain joins TRBV11-2 to TRBJ1-1; D is ambiguous. In germline, CDR1 is SGHAT, CDR2 FQNNGV. This CDR3 has 14 amino acids. With 6 bases removed from V and 0 bases from J, the gap between germline ends came to 11 bases.